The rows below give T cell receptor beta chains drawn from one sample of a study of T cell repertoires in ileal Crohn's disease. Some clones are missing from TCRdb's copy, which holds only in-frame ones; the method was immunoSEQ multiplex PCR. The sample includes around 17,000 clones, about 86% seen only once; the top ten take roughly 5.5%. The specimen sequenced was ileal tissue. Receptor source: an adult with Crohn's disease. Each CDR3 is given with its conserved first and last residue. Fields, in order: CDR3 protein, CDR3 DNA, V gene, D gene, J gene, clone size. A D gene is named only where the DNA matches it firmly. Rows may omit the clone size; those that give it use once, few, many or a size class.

cdr3_aa: CSGDGGTDTQYF
cdr3_nt: TGCAGCGGGGACGGGGGTACAGATACGCAGTATTTT
v_call: TRBV29-1
d_call: -
j_call: TRBJ2-3
clone_size: -

cdr3_aa: CASSSPGSYNEQFF
cdr3_nt: TGTGCCAGCAGTTCCCCGGGGTCCTACAATGAGCAGTTCTTC
v_call: TRBV27
d_call: -
j_call: TRBJ2-1
clone_size: -

cdr3_aa: CSATPGINEAFF
cdr3_nt: TGCAGCGCGACCCCGGGGATTAATGAAGCTTTCTTT
v_call: TRBV29-1
d_call: -
j_call: TRBJ1-1
clone_size: once

cdr3_aa: CASSRTSANTGELFF
cdr3_nt: TGTGCCAGCAGTCGGACTAGCGCGAACACCGGGGAGCTGTTTTTT
v_call: TRBV6-5
d_call: TRBD2
j_call: TRBJ2-2
clone_size: once

cdr3_aa: CASILGQGTYEQYF
cdr3_nt: TGTGCCAGCATATTGGGACAGGGGACCTACGAGCAGTACTTC
v_call: TRBV2
d_call: TRBD1
j_call: TRBJ2-7
clone_size: -

cdr3_aa: CASSLGHILREQYF
cdr3_nt: TGTGCCAGCAGTTTAGGACACATTCTACGGGAGCAGTACTTC
v_call: TRBV28
d_call: -
j_call: TRBJ2-7
clone_size: -

cdr3_aa: CASSDRRQAVTVTFF
cdr3_nt: TGTGCCAGCAGTGACCGTAGACAGGCCGTGACGGTGACTTTCTTT
v_call: TRBV25-1
d_call: -
j_call: TRBJ1-1
clone_size: few

cdr3_aa: CASRSRGAEETQYF
cdr3_nt: TGCGCCAGCAGAAGTCGTGGGGCTGAAGAGACCCAGTACTTC
v_call: TRBV5-1
d_call: -
j_call: TRBJ2-5
clone_size: -

cdr3_aa: CASSAGTSIHEQFF
cdr3_nt: TGTGCCAGCAGTGCCGGGACTAGTATTCATGAGCAGTTCTTC
v_call: TRBV25-1
d_call: TRBD2
j_call: TRBJ2-1
clone_size: -

cdr3_aa: CASSFGYDSPTNEKLFF
cdr3_nt: TGCGCCAGCAGCTTTGGTTACGACAGTCCAACTAATGAAAAACTGTTTTTT
v_call: TRBV5-1
d_call: -
j_call: TRBJ1-4
clone_size: -

cdr3_aa: CASRGTDLGNTIYF
cdr3_nt: TGTGCCAGCCGGGGGACAGACCTTGGAAACACCATATATTTT
v_call: TRBV13
d_call: TRBD1
j_call: TRBJ1-3
clone_size: -

cdr3_aa: CATSSRTSGHRANVLTF
cdr3_nt: TGTGCCACCAGCAGCCGGACTAGCGGCCACCGGGCCAACGTCCTGACTTTC
v_call: TRBV15
d_call: TRBD2
j_call: TRBJ2-6
clone_size: -

cdr3_aa: CSVGGLAGGRDTQYF
cdr3_nt: TGCAGCGTTGGGGGACTAGCGGGAGGTCGAGATACGCAGTATTTT
v_call: TRBV29-1
d_call: TRBD2
j_call: TRBJ2-3
clone_size: -

cdr3_aa: CASSYKTSWNEQFF
cdr3_nt: TGTGCCAGCAGTTACAAAACTAGCTGGAATGAGCAGTTCTTC
v_call: TRBV5-6
d_call: -
j_call: TRBJ2-1
clone_size: -

cdr3_aa: CASSLTLAGKQYF
cdr3_nt: TGTGCCAGCAGCTTAACACTAGCGGGGAAGCAGTACTTC
v_call: TRBV7-9
d_call: TRBD2
j_call: TRBJ2-7
clone_size: -

cdr3_aa: CASSRTASTDTQYF
cdr3_nt: TGCGCCAGCTCCCGGACAGCTAGCACAGATACGCAGTATTTT
v_call: TRBV10-2
d_call: -
j_call: TRBJ2-3
clone_size: -

cdr3_aa: CSGDRAYNEQFF
cdr3_nt: TGCAGCGGGGACAGGGCTTACAATGAGCAGTTCTTC
v_call: TRBV29-1
d_call: TRBD1
j_call: TRBJ2-1
clone_size: -

cdr3_aa: CASSREDTDTQYF
cdr3_nt: TGTGCCAGCAGCCGAGAAGACACAGATACGCAGTATTTT
v_call: TRBV28
d_call: -
j_call: TRBJ2-3
clone_size: -

cdr3_aa: CASSDNTNTEAFF
cdr3_nt: TGTGCCAGCAGTGACAACACGAACACTGAAGCTTTCTTT
v_call: TRBV6-4
d_call: -
j_call: TRBJ1-1
clone_size: -

cdr3_aa: CASSLTGTSNSYNEQFF
cdr3_nt: TGCGCCAGCAGCCTCACCGGGACTAGTAACTCCTACAATGAGCAGTTCTTC
v_call: TRBV5-1
d_call: TRBD2
j_call: TRBJ2-1
clone_size: -

cdr3_aa: CSGGLGEQFF
cdr3_nt: TGCAGTGGCGGCCTTGGTGAGCAGTTCTTC
v_call: TRBV20-1
d_call: -
j_call: TRBJ2-1
clone_size: -

cdr3_aa: CASSLPSLRAKNIQYF
cdr3_nt: TGTGCCAGCAGCTTGCCGAGTCTGCGAGCCAAAAACATTCAGTACTTC
v_call: TRBV5-8
d_call: -
j_call: TRBJ2-4
clone_size: -